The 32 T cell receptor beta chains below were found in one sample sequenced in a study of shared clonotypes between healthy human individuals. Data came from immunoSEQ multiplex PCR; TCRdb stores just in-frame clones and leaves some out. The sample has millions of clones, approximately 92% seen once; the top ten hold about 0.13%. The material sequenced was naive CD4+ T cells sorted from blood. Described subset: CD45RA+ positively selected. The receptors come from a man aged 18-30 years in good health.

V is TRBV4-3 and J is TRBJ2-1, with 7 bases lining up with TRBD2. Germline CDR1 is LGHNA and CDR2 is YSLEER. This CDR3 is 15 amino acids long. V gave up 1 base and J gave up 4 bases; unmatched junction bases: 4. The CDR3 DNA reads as TGCGCCAGCAGCCAAGGCCAAGCGGGGTACAATGAGCAGTTCTTC. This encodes CASSQGQAGYNEQFF.

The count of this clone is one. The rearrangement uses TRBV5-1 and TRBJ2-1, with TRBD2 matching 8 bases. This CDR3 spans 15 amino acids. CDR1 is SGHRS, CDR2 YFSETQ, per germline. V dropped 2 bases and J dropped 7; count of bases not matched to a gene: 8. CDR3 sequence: CASSLGESGRNEQFF. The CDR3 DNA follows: TGCGCCAGCAGCTTAGGAGAGAGCGGGAGAAATGAGCAGTTCTTC.

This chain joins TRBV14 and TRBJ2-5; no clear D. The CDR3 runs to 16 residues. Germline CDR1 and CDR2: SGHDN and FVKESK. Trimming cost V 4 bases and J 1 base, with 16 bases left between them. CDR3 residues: CASSLRQGHLQETQYF. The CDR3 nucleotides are TGTGCCAGCAGCCTTAGACAAGGGCATCTCCAAGAGACCCAGTACTTC.

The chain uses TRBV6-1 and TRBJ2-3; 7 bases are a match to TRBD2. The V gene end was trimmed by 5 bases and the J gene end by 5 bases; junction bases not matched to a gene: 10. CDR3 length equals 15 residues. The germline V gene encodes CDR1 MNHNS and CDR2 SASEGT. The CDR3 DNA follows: TGTGCCAGCAGTCCATGGGAGGGGCGCGAAGATACGCAGTATTTT. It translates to CASSPWEGREDTQYF.

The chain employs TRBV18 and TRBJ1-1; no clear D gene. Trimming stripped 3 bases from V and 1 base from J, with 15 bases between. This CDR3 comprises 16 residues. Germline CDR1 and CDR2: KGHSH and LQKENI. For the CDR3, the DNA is TGTGCCAGCTCACCTTACCGAGGGCCCTCGAACACTGAAGCTTTCTTT. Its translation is CASSPYRGPSNTEAFF. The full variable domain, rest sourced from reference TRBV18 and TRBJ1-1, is NAGVMQNPRHLVRRRGQEARLRCSPMKGHSHVYWYRQLPEEGLKFMVYLQKENIIDESGMPKERFSAEFPKEGPSILRIQQVVRGDSAAYFCASSPYRGPSNTEAFFGQGTRLTVV.

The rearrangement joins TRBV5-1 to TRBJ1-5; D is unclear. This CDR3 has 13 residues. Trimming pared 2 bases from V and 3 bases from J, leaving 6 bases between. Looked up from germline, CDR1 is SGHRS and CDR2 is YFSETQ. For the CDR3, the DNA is TGCGCCAGCAGCTTCGACGCCAATCAGCCCCAGCATTTT. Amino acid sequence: CASSFDANQPQHF.

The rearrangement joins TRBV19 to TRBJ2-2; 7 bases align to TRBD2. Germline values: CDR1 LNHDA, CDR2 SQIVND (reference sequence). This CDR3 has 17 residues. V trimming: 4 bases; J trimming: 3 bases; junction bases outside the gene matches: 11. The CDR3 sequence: CASSTLFGTTYTGELFF. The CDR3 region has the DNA TGTGCCAGTAGTACGTTGTTCGGGACTACCTACACCGGGGAGCTGTTTTTT.

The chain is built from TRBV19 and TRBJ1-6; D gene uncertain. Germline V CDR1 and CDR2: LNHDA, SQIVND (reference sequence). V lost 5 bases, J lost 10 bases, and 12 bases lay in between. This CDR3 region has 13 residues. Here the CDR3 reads CASSPPGFSPLHF. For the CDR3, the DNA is TGTGCCAGTAGTCCCCCGGGTTTCTCACCCCTCCACTTT.

The CDR3 region is CASSSLTSNTGELFF. The CDR3 DNA sequence: TGCGCCAGCAGCTCCCTGACTTCGAACACCGGGGAGCTGTTTTTT. The rearrangement uses TRBV5-1 and TRBJ2-2, with D uncertain. The V gene's germline CDR1 is SGHRS and CDR2 YFSETQ. Trimming shortened V by 3 bases and J by 0 bases, and 9 bases separated the two germline ends. The CDR3 extends over 15 amino acids.

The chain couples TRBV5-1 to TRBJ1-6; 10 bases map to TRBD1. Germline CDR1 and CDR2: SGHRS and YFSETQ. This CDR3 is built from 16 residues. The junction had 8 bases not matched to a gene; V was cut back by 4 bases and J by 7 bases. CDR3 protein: CASSPKLTGGNSPLHF. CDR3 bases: TGCGCCAGCAGCCCGAAACTGACAGGGGGCAATTCACCCCTCCACTTT.

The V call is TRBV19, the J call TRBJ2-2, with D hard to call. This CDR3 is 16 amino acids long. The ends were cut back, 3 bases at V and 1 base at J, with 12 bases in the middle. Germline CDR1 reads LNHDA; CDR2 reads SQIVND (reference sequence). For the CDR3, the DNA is TGTGCCAGTAGTATTCTCCCCCGGGTGAACACCGGGGAGCTGTTTTTT. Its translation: CASSILPRVNTGELFF.

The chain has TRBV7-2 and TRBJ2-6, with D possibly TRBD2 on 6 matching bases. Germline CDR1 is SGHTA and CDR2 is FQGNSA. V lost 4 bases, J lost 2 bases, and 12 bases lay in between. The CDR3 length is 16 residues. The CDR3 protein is CASSSRGGPGANVLTF. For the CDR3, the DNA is TGTGCCAGCAGCTCACGGGGAGGACCTGGGGCCAACGTCCTGACTTTC.

The CDR3 protein is CAISEREVYEQYF. The CDR3, as DNA: TGTGCCATCAGTGAGCGGGAGGTCTACGAGCAGTACTTC. V and J are TRBV10-3 and TRBJ2-7; 7 nucleotides line up with TRBD2. This CDR3 region has 13 residues. The trim removed 2 bases at V and 3 bases at J, leaving 1 base unmatched. The germline V gene encodes CDR1 ENHRY and CDR2 SYGVKD.

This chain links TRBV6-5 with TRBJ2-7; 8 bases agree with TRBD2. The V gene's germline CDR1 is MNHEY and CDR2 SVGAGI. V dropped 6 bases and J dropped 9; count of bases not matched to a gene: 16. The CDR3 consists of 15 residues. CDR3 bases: TGTGCCAGCAGACCCTCGACTAGCTCGGGAGGGAGGCAGTACTTC. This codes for CASRPSTSSGGRQYF.

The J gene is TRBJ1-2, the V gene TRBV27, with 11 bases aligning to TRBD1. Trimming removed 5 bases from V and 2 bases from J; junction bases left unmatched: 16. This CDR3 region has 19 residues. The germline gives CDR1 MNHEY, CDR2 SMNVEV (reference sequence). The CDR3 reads CASSPRTGGRLLTNYGYTF. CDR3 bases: TGTGCCAGCAGTCCCCGGACAGGGGGCAGACTCCTAACCAACTATGGCTACACCTTC.

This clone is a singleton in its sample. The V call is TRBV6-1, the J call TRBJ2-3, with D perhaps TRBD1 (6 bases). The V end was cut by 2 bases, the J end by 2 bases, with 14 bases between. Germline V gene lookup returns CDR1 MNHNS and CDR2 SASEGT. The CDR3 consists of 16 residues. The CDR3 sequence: CASSEKDRVLTDTQYF. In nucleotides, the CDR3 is TGTGCCAGCAGTGAAAAGGACAGAGTCCTCACAGATACGCAGTATTTT.

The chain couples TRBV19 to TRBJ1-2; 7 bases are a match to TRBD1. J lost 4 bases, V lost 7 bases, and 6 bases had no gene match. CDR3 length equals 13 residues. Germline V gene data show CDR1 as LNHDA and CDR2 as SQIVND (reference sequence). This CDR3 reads CASTPDRAYGYTF. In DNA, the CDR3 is TGTGCCAGTACCCCAGACAGGGCCTATGGCTACACCTTC.

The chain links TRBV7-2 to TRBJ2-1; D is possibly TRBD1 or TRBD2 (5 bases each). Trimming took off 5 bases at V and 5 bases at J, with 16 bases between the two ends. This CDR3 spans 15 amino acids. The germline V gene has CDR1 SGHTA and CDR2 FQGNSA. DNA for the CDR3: TGTGCCAGCAGCCATCATACTCCGGGACACAATGAGCAGTTCTTC. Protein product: CASSHHTPGHNEQFF.

As DNA, the CDR3 is TGTGCCAGCAGCTTCGGGACAGGGGGCTTTTACGAGCAGTACTTC. Its protein is CASSFGTGGFYEQYF. The V gene is TRBV11-1, the J gene TRBJ2-7; 12 bases are shared with TRBD1. V was clipped by 3 bases and J by 4 bases; unmatched bases: 4. Per the germline V gene, CDR1 is SGHAT and CDR2 is FQDESV (reference sequence). The CDR3 consists of 15 residues.

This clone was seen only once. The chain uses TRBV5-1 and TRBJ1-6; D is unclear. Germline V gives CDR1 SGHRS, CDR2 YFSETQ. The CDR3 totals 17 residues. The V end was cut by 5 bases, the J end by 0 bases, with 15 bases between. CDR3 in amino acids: CASSSGPQSSYNSPLHF. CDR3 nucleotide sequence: TGCGCCAGCAGTTCGGGCCCGCAGAGCTCCTATAATTCACCCCTCCACTTT.

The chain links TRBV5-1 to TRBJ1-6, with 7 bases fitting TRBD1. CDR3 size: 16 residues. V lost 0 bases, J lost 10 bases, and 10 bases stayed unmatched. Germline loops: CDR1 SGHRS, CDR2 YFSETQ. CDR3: CASSLGEGARNSPLHF. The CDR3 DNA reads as TGCGCCAGCAGCTTGGGCGAGGGGGCCCGGAACTCACCCCTCCACTTT. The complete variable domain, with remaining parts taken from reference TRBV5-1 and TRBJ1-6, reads KAGVTQTPRYLIKTRGQQVTLSCSPISGHRSVSWYQQTPGQGLQFLFEYFSETQRNKGNFPGRFSGRQFSNSRSEMNVSTLELGDSALYLCASSLGEGARNSPLHFGNGTRLTVT.

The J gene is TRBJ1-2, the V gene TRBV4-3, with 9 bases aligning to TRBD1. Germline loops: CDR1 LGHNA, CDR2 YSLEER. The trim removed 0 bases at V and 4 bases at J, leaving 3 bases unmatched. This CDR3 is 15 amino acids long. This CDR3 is CASSQERDRVYGYTF. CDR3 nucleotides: TGCGCCAGCAGCCAAGAAAGGGACAGGGTCTATGGCTACACCTTC.

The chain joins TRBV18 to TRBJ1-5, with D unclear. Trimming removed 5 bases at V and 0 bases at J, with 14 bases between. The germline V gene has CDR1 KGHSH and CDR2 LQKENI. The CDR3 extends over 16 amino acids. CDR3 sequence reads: CASSTSGPNSNQPQHF. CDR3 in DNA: TGTGCCAGCTCAACCTCAGGACCCAATAGCAATCAGCCCCAGCATTTT.

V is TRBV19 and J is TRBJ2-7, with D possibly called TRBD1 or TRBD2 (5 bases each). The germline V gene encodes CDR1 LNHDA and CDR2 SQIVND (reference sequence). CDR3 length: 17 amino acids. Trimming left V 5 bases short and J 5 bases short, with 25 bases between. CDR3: CASSFGPLSQGVHEQYF. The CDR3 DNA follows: TGTGCCAGTAGTTTCGGACCACTATCCCAGGGAGTTCACGAGCAGTACTTC.

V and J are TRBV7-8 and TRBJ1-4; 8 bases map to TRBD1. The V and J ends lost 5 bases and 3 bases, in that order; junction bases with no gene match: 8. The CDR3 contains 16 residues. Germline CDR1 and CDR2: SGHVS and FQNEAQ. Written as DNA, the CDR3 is TGTGCCAGCAGCATTCCAGGGGGCTTAGCTAATGAAAAACTGTTTTTT. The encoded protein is CASSIPGGLANEKLFF.

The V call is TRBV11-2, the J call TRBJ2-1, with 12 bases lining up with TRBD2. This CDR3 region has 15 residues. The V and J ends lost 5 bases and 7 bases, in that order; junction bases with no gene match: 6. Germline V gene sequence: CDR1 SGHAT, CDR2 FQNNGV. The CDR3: CASSPSGRAGNEQFF. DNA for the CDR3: TGTGCCAGCAGCCCTAGCGGGAGGGCCGGGAATGAGCAGTTCTTC.

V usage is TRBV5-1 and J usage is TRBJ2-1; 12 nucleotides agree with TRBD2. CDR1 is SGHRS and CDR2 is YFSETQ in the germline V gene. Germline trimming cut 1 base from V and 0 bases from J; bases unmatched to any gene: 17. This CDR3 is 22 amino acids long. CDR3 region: CASSLYRSKTSGGTSSYNEQFF. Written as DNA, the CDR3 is TGCGCCAGCAGCTTGTATCGGTCAAAAACTAGCGGGGGGACGAGCTCCTACAATGAGCAGTTCTTC.

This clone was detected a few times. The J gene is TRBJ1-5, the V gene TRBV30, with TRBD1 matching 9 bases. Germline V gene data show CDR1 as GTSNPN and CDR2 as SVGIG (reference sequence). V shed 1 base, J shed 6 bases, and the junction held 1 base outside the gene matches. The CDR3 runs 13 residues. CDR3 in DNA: TGTGCCTGGAGTGCACAGGGGGCTCAGCCCCAGCATTTT. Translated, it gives CAWSAQGAQPQHF.

The CDR3 sequence is CAIQQGSGANVLTF. The CDR3 DNA is TGTGCCATTCAACAGGGCTCTGGGGCCAACGTCCTGACTTTC. J is TRBJ2-6 and V is TRBV10-3; tentative D call: TRBD1 (6 bases). V lost 9 bases, J lost 0 bases, and 9 bases lay in between. This CDR3 has 14 amino acids. Germline assignment: CDR1 ENHRY and CDR2 SYGVKD.

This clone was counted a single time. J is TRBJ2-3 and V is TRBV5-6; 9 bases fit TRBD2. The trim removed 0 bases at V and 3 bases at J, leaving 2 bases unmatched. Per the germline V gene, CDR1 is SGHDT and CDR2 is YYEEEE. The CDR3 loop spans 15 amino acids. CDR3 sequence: CASSLDLAGTDTQYF. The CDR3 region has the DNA TGTGCCAGCAGCTTGGATCTAGCGGGGACAGATACGCAGTATTTT.

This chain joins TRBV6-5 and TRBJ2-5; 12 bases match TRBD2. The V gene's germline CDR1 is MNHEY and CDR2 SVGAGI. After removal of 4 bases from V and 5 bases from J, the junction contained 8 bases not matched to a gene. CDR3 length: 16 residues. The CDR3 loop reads CASSSGRLAGVETQYF. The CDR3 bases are TGTGCCAGCAGTTCCGGTCGACTAGCGGGAGTCGAGACCCAGTACTTC.

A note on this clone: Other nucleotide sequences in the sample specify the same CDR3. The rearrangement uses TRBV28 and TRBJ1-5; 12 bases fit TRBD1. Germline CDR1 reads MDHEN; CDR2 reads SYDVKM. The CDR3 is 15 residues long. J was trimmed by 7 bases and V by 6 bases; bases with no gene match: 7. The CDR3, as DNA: TGTGCCAGCAGCTCGGGACAGGGGGCAGGGCAGCCCCAGCATTTT. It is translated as CASSSGQGAGQPQHF.